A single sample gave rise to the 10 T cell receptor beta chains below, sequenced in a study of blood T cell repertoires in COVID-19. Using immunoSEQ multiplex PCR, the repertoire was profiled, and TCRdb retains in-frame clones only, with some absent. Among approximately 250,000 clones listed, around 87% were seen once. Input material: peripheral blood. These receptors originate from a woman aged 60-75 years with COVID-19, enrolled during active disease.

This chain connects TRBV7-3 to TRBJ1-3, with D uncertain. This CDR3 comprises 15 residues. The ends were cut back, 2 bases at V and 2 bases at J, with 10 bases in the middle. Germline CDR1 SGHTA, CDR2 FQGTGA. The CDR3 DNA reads TGTGCCAGCAGCTTATTTGGGGAGACTGGAAACACCATATATTTT. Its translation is CASSLFGETGNTIYF.

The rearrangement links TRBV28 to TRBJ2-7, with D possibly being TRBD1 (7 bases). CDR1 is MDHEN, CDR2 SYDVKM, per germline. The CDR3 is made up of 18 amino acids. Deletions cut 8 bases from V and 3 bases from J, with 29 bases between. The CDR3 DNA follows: TGTGCCAGCTCTCCTGGGAGAGGGGGCTTAGCGGAGGGCTACGAGCAGTACTTC. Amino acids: CASSPGRGGLAEGYEQYF.

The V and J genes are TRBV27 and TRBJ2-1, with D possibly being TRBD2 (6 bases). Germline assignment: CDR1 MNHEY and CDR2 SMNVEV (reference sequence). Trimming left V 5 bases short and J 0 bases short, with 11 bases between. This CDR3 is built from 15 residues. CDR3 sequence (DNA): TGTGCCAGCAGTAATAGCGGCAACTCCTACAATGAGCAGTTCTTC. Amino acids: CASSNSGNSYNEQFF.

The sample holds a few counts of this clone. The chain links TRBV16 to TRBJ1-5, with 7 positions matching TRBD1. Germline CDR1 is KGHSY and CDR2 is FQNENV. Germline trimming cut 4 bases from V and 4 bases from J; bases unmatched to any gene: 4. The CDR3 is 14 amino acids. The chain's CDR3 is CASSPHRGNQPQHF. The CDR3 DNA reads TGTGCCAGCAGCCCGCACAGGGGTAATCAGCCCCAGCATTTT.

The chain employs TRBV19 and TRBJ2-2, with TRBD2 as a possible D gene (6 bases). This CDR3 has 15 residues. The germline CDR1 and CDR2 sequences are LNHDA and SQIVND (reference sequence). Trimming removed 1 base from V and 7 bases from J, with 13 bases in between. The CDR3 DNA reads TGTGCCAGTAGTATAGCGGGAGCCGGGAACGGGGAGCTGTTTTTT. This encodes CASSIAGAGNGELFF.

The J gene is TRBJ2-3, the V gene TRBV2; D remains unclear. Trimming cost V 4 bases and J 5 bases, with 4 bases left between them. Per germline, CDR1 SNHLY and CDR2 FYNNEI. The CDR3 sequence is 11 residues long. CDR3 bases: TGTGCCAGCAGTGTACAAGATACGCAGTATTTT. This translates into CASSVQDTQYF.

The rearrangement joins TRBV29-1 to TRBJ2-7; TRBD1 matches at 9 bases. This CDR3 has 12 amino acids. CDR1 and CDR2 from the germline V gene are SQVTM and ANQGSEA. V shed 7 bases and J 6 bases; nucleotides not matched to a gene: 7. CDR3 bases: TGCAGCGCTAGGACAGGGGACGCCGAGCAGTACTTC. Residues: CSARTGDAEQYF.

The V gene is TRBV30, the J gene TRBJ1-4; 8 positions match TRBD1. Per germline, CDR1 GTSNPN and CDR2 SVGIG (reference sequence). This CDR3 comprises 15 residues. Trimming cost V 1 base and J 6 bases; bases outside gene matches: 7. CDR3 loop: CAWSGRQGWDEKLFF. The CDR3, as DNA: TGTGCCTGGAGTGGCAGACAGGGGTGGGATGAAAAACTGTTTTTT.

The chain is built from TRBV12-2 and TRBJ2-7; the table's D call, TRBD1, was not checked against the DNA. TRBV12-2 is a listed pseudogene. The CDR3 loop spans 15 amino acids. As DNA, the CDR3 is TGTGCAAGTCGCCTAGCCCAGGGGACCAACTACGAGCAGTACTTC. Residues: CASRLAQGTNYEQYF.

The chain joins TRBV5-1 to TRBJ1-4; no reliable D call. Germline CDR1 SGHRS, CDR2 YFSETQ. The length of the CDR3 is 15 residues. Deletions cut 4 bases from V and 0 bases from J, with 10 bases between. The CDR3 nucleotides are TGCGCCAGCAGCCCCCACAGTGCAACTAATGAAAAACTGTTTTTT. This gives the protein CASSPHSATNEKLFF.